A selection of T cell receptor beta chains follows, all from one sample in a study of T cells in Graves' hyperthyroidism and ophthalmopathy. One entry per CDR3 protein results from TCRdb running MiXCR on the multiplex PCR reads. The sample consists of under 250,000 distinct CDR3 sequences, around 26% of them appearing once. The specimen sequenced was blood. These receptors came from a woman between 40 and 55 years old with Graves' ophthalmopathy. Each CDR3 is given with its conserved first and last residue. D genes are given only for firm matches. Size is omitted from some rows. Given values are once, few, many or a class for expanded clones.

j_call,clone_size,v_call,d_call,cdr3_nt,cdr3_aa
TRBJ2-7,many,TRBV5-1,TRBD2,TGCGCCAGCAGCTTGAGACTAGCGGGCTCCTACGAGCAGTACTTC,CASSLRLAGSYEQYF
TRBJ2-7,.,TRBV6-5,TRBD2,TGTGCCAGCAGTTACAGGCTAGCGGGCTACGAGCAGTACTTC,CASSYRLAGYEQYF
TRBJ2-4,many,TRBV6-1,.,TGTGCCAGCAGTGAAGGGACGCAAGGCATTCAGTACTTC,CASSEGTQGIQYF
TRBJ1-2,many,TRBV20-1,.,TGCAGTGCTAGCGCTAGTGGCTATGGCTACACCTTC,CSASASGYGYTF
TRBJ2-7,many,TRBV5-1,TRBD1,TGCGCCAGCAGGCCCCCCGGACAGGGACCGGGCGAGCAGTACTTC,CASRPPGQGPGEQYF
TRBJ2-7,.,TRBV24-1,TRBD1,TGTGCCACCAGTGATGAGAGGGGGGACAGGGGCGAGCAGTACTTC,CATSDERGDRGEQYF
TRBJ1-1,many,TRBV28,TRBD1,TGTGCCAGCAGTCCATCAGGGGGGATGAACACTGAAGCTTTCTTT,CASSPSGGMNTEAFF
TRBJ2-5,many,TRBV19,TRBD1,TGTGCCACTAACAGACAGGGACACGAGACCCAGTACTTC,CATNRQGHETQYF
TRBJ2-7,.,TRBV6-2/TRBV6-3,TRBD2,TGTGCCAGCAATTGGACTAGCGGGAAAAGCTACGAGCAGTACTTC,CASNWTSGKSYEQYF
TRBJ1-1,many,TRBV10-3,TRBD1,TGTGCCATCAACGGACAGGCGGGGAACACTGAAGCTTTCTTT,CAINGQAGNTEAFF
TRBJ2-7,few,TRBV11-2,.,TGTGCCAGCAGCTTAGTCCCCAGTCTGGCAGAGACCTACGAGCAGTACTTC,CASSLVPSLAETYEQYF
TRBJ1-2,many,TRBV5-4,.,TGTGCCAGCAGGAGCTCAGTTCACTATGGCTACACCTTC,CASRSSVHYGYTF
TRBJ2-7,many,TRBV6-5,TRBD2,TGTGCCAGCAGTTACTCCGCCCGGGAGGAACCCTACGAGCAGTACTTC,CASSYSAREEPYEQYF